This T cell receptor beta chain was identified during a study of T cells in Graves' hyperthyroidism and ophthalmopathy. General study findings and limits: Most clonotypes expanded in thyroid above 0.001 were likewise present in blood.

RNA transcripts yielded amplified TCR beta CDR3 regions. First-round RT-PCR with HTBI primers amplified the TCR CDR3 region. Via MiXCR, TCRdb re-called the multiplex PCR reads, giving one row per CDR3 protein. The sample holds approximately 350,000 distinct CDR3 sequences, 13% to 15% seen once. The ends lost 6 bases at V and 6 bases at J; junction bases unmatched: 15. This CDR3 has 16 residues. CDR1 is MDHEN and CDR2 is SYDVKM in the germline V gene. Patients with uncontrolled infections, other autoimmune diseases, pregnancy or lactation were excluded. In this sample, this clonotype turned up many times. What it binds is not known.

What was sequenced was blood. This TCR came from a woman aged 60-75 years with Graves' ophthalmopathy. The J gene is TRBJ2-7, the V gene TRBV28; 9 bases align to TRBD1. CDR3 nucleotide sequence: TGTGCCAGCAGCCCCCCTTCCGGGACAGGGTCCCCCGAGCAGTACTTC. It translates to CASSPPSGTGSPEQYF. Full variable domain (outside the CDR3, taken from reference TRBV28 and TRBJ2-7): DVKVTQSSRYLVKRTGEKVFLECVQDMDHENMFWYRQDPGLGLRLIYFSYDVKMKEKGDIPEGYSVSREKKERFSLILESASTNQTSMYLCASSPPSGTGSPEQYFGPGTRLTVT.